A selection of T cell receptor beta chains follows, all from one sample in a study of shared clonotypes between healthy human individuals. TCRdb's table, derived via immunoSEQ multiplex PCR, lists solely in-frame clones and lacks some. This sample has a few hundred thousand clones; roughly 80% occur once, and the top ten carry 10%. The source material was memory CD4+ T cells sorted from blood. These receptors were collected from a man aged 25 to 45 in good health. CDR3s include the opening cysteine and the closing phenylalanine or tryptophan. A D gene is named only where the DNA matches it firmly. Clone size appears in some rows only: once, few, many, or a class for an expanded clone.

J: TRBJ2-1
D: -
length: 15
V: TRBV2
size: -
DNA: TGTGCCAGCGGTAAAAGACTCTCTACCTACAATGAGCAGTTCTTC
CDR3: CASGKRLSTYNEQFF

J: TRBJ1-2
D: -
length: 16
V: TRBV1
size: -
DNA: TGCACCAGCAGGAATTCTGGTTTGTGCGAAAGCTATGGCTACACCTTC
CDR3: CTSRNSGLCESYGYTF

J: TRBJ1-1
D: -
length: 18
V: TRBV5-1
size: -
DNA: TGCGCCAGCAGCTTGGCCCACATATGGAAGCAAGGAAACACTGAAGCTTTCTTT
CDR3: CASSLAHIWKQGNTEAFF

J: TRBJ2-7
D: -
length: 14
V: TRBV5-1
size: -
DNA: TGCGCCAGCAGCCGAAGCGGCACATCCTACGAGCAGTACTTC
CDR3: CASSRSGTSYEQYF

J: TRBJ2-1
D: TRBD2
length: 14
V: TRBV7-3
size: once
DNA: TGTGCCAGCAGCCTCGGACTAGCTCAGAATGAGCAGTTCTTC
CDR3: CASSLGLAQNEQFF

J: TRBJ1-1
D: -
length: 15
V: TRBV5-8
size: -
DNA: TGTGCCAGCAGCAGGGTGGTGGGGCTGGGAACTGAAGCTTTCTTT
CDR3: CASSRVVGLGTEAFF

J: TRBJ1-2
D: -
length: 13
V: TRBV6-5
size: -
DNA: TGTGCCAGCAGCAAGAGGACAGACTATGGCTACACCTTC
CDR3: CASSKRTDYGYTF

J: TRBJ1-1
D: -
length: 15
V: TRBV6-1
size: few
DNA: TGTGCCAGCAGTGGCAGGGGCCCGGTGAACACTGAAGCTTTCTTT
CDR3: CASSGRGPVNTEAFF

J: TRBJ2-2
D: TRBD1
length: 14
V: TRBV6-1
size: many
DNA: TGTGCCAGCAGAGGGACAGGGCGGACCGGGGAGCTGTTTTTT
CDR3: CASRGTGRTGELFF

J: TRBJ2-1
D: TRBD2
length: 15
V: TRBV9
size: -
DNA: TGTGCCAGCAGCGCCCGACTAGCGGGAGCGAGTGAGCAGTTCTTC
CDR3: CASSARLAGASEQFF

J: TRBJ2-2
D: TRBD2
length: 15
V: TRBV6-1
size: -
DNA: TGTGCCAGCAGTGAGATTAGCGGGAGTTTCGGGGAGCTGTTTTTT
CDR3: CASSEISGSFGELFF

J: TRBJ2-1
D: -
length: 15
V: TRBV5-8
size: -
DNA: TGTGCCAGCAGCTTGACAGGCCAAAGGTACAATGAGCAGTTCTTC
CDR3: CASSLTGQRYNEQFF

J: TRBJ2-7
D: -
length: 15
V: TRBV28
size: -
DNA: TGTGCCAGCAGGGGCCTCTCCGCAAACTTCTACGAGCAGTACTTC
CDR3: CASRGLSANFYEQYF

J: TRBJ2-6
D: -
length: 15
V: TRBV5-1
size: -
DNA: TGCGCCAGCAGCTTTTCAGGGTCTGGGGCCAACGTCCTGACTTTC
CDR3: CASSFSGSGANVLTF

J: TRBJ2-5
D: TRBD2
length: 16
V: TRBV5-1
size: -
DNA: TGCGCCAGCACATTGCCACTAGCGGGAGGAATGGAGACCCAGTACTTC
CDR3: CASTLPLAGGMETQYF

J: TRBJ2-5
D: TRBD1
length: 14
V: TRBV10-3
size: -
DNA: TGTGCCACCACGGGACAGGGCTTTCAAGAGACCCAGTACTTC
CDR3: CATTGQGFQETQYF

J: TRBJ2-1
D: -
length: 15
V: TRBV7-2
size: few
DNA: TGTGCCAGCAGCTTAGGGACGGGACCCTACAATGAGCAGTTCTTC
CDR3: CASSLGTGPYNEQFF

J: TRBJ2-5
D: -
length: 13
V: TRBV18
size: -
DNA: TGTGCCAGCTCACCGGGGGTTCCAGAGACCCAGTACTTC
CDR3: CASSPGVPETQYF

J: TRBJ1-1
D: -
length: 15
V: TRBV5-1
size: -
DNA: TGCGCCAGCAGCTCCCGGGGGGGCGGGAACACTGAAGCTTTCTTT
CDR3: CASSSRGGGNTEAFF

J: TRBJ2-1
D: -
length: 18
V: TRBV11-2
size: few
DNA: TGTGCCAGCAGGGCTCGGGCCCTTGGCGGGAAGCCGGGAAATGAGCAGTTCTTC
CDR3: CASRARALGGKPGNEQFF

J: TRBJ2-2
D: -
length: 13
V: TRBV30
size: -
DNA: TGTGCCTGGAACCGGGAGAACACCGGGGAGCTGTTTTTT
CDR3: CAWNRENTGELFF

J: TRBJ1-2
D: TRBD1
length: 13
V: TRBV27
size: few
DNA: TGTGCCAGCAGTTGGGACTCGACACAGGGGAAGGCCTTC
CDR3: CASSWDSTQGKAF

J: TRBJ1-4
D: TRBD1
length: 16
V: TRBV14
size: few
DNA: TGTGCCAGCAGCCAATGGACAGGGGCTACTAATGAAAAACTGTTTTTT
CDR3: CASSQWTGATNEKLFF

J: TRBJ2-3
D: -
length: 13
V: TRBV11-3
size: -
DNA: TGTGCCAGCAGCCAGGGTAGCACAGATACGCAGTATTTT
CDR3: CASSQGSTDTQYF

J: TRBJ2-3
D: -
length: 14
V: TRBV27
size: -
DNA: TGTGCCAGCAGTTTTGGCTGGGACACAGATACGCAGTATTTT
CDR3: CASSFGWDTDTQYF

J: TRBJ2-5
D: TRBD2
length: 16
V: TRBV7-6
size: -
DNA: TGTGCCAGCAGCTCGTCGACTTCCTGGCGGGGGGAGACCCAGTACTTC
CDR3: CASSSSTSWRGETQYF

J: TRBJ2-1
D: TRBD2
length: 15
V: TRBV15
size: -
DNA: TGTGCCACCAGCCAGCGGGAGGGCTCCTACAATGAGCAGTTCTTC
CDR3: CATSQREGSYNEQFF

J: TRBJ2-6
D: -
length: 15
V: TRBV6-5
size: -
DNA: TGTGCCAGCAGTTCAACGGCCTCTGGGGCCAACGTCCTGACTTTC
CDR3: CASSSTASGANVLTF

J: TRBJ2-6
D: -
length: 15
V: TRBV18
size: -
DNA: TGTGCCAGCTCACCGGGGCACTCTGGGGCCAACGTCCTGACTTTC
CDR3: CASSPGHSGANVLTF

J: TRBJ2-1
D: -
length: 12
V: TRBV18
size: once
DNA: TGTGCCAGCTCACCAAGGGGCTATGAGCAGTTCTTC
CDR3: CASSPRGYEQFF

J: TRBJ2-3
D: -
length: 15
V: TRBV7-6
size: -
DNA: TGTGCCAGCAGCTTAGCTAGCGGCCGCACAGATACGCAGTATTTT
CDR3: CASSLASGRTDTQYF

J: TRBJ2-7
D: TRBD1
length: 12
V: TRBV2
size: -
DNA: TGTGCCAGCAAGGGACAGTCTTACGAGCAGTACTTC
CDR3: CASKGQSYEQYF

J: TRBJ2-5
D: -
length: 12
V: TRBV15
size: -
DNA: TGTGCCACCAGCAGAGATCAGGAGACCCAGTACTTC
CDR3: CATSRDQETQYF

J: TRBJ1-1
D: -
length: 13
V: TRBV15
size: few
DNA: TGTGCCACCAGCAGAACCGGAAACACTGAAGCTTTCTTT
CDR3: CATSRTGNTEAFF

J: TRBJ2-5
D: -
length: 11
V: TRBV5-1
size: few
DNA: TGCGCCAGCAGCTTGCAAGAGACCCAGTACTTC
CDR3: CASSLQETQYF

J: TRBJ2-7
D: -
length: 13
V: TRBV29-1
size: many
DNA: TGCAGCGTTGGGGCTGGAACGAGCCTAGTGCAGTACTTC
CDR3: CSVGAGTSLVQYF

J: TRBJ2-5
D: -
length: 10
V: TRBV10-3
size: -
DNA: TGTGCCATAGGTTCGGAGACCCAGTACTTC
CDR3: CAIGSETQYF

J: TRBJ2-1
D: TRBD2
length: 16
V: TRBV5-1
size: -
DNA: TGCGCCAGCAGCCCCCCACTAGCGGGAATGGTGGATGAGCAGTTCTTC
CDR3: CASSPPLAGMVDEQFF

J: TRBJ2-4
D: TRBD1
length: 15
V: TRBV6-5
size: -
DNA: TGTGCCAGCATGCCAGGACAGGGGGGGGCCAACATTCAGTACTTC
CDR3: CASMPGQGGANIQYF

J: TRBJ1-6
D: -
length: 14
V: TRBV11-2
size: few
DNA: TGTGCCAGCAGCTTCGGGTCACCTAATTCACCCCTCCACTTT
CDR3: CASSFGSPNSPLHF

J: TRBJ2-5
D: -
length: 11
V: TRBV5-1
size: -
DNA: TGCGCCAGCAGCTACGAAGAGACCCAGTACTTC
CDR3: CASSYEETQYF

J: TRBJ2-1
D: -
length: 16
V: TRBV4-1
size: few
DNA: TGCGCCAGCAGCCAAGGTTTCGGGCAGGAGTACAATGAGCAGTTCTTC
CDR3: CASSQGFGQEYNEQFF

J: TRBJ2-7
D: -
length: 15
V: TRBV5-5
size: -
DNA: TGTGCCAGCAGCGTACTCCGGGGACAAATCTACGAGCAGTACTTC
CDR3: CASSVLRGQIYEQYF

J: TRBJ2-3
D: -
length: 18
V: TRBV27
size: -
DNA: TGTGCCAGCAGTGTAGAAGCCCCGCGGCCAGGCCTCACAGATACGCAGTATTTT
CDR3: CASSVEAPRPGLTDTQYF

J: TRBJ1-4
D: -
length: 14
V: TRBV7-9
size: -
DNA: TGTGCCAGCAGCTTGGGGGGGACTAATGAAAAACTGTTTTTT
CDR3: CASSLGGTNEKLFF

J: TRBJ2-2
D: TRBD1
length: 15
V: TRBV15
size: -
DNA: TGTGCCACCAGCAGAGACAGGGGGCTCACCGGGGAGCTGTTTTTT
CDR3: CATSRDRGLTGELFF

J: TRBJ2-3
D: -
length: 13
V: TRBV11-3
size: -
DNA: TGTGCCAGCAGCTTCTTTGGAACAGATACGCAGTATTTT
CDR3: CASSFFGTDTQYF

J: TRBJ1-5
D: TRBD1
length: 12
V: TRBV29-1
size: -
DNA: TGCAGCGTGAAGGGGGCTGGGCAGCCCCAGCATTTT
CDR3: CSVKGAGQPQHF

J: TRBJ2-2
D: -
length: 14
V: TRBV5-1
size: many
DNA: TGCGCCAGCAGCGAACAGAGTAACACCGGGGAGCTGTTTTTT
CDR3: CASSEQSNTGELFF

J: TRBJ2-7
D: -
length: 13
V: TRBV4-2
size: -
DNA: TGTGCCAGCAGCCAAGAGAGGTCGTACGAGCAGTACTTC
CDR3: CASSQERSYEQYF

J: TRBJ2-2
D: -
length: 13
V: TRBV6-1
size: few
DNA: TGTGCCAGCAGTGAAATGGGGGTCGGGGAGCTGTTTTTT
CDR3: CASSEMGVGELFF

J: TRBJ2-7
D: TRBD1
length: 16
V: TRBV6-1
size: -
DNA: TGTGCCAGCAGTGGGAAGAGGGGGGACAGGGGATACGAGCAGTACTTC
CDR3: CASSGKRGDRGYEQYF

J: TRBJ1-5
D: TRBD1
length: 14
V: TRBV29-1
size: -
DNA: TGCAGCGTTGAGGTGACAGGGAGAGATCAGCCCCAGCATTTT
CDR3: CSVEVTGRDQPQHF

J: TRBJ2-3
D: -
length: 11
V: TRBV20-1
size: few
DNA: TGCAGTGCTAGATTCGCTGATACGCAGTATTTT
CDR3: CSARFADTQYF

J: TRBJ1-4
D: -
length: 17
V: TRBV5-5
size: -
DNA: TGTGCCAGCGCCGCCGGGCCCCCATTACTCACTAATGAAAAACTGTTTTTT
CDR3: CASAAGPPLLTNEKLFF

J: TRBJ2-4
D: TRBD2
length: 15
V: TRBV11-2
size: -
DNA: TGTGCCAGCAGCTTCGGGGGGGAGGCCAAAAACATTCAGTACTTC
CDR3: CASSFGGEAKNIQYF

J: TRBJ2-5
D: TRBD2
length: 16
V: TRBV5-4
size: -
DNA: TGTGCCAGCAGCCCATCCATCCGAGCGGGAGGAGAGACCCAGTACTTC
CDR3: CASSPSIRAGGETQYF

J: TRBJ1-2
D: -
length: 15
V: TRBV27
size: -
DNA: TGTGCCAGCAGTTCCAGGGCAGCGGGCATCTATGGCTACACCTTC
CDR3: CASSSRAAGIYGYTF

J: TRBJ2-1
D: TRBD2
length: 16
V: TRBV7-2
size: -
DNA: TGTGCCAGCAGCCCCTCGGGACTAGCGGTATACAATGAGCAGTTCTTC
CDR3: CASSPSGLAVYNEQFF